This T cell receptor (beta chain) is drawn from a study of blood T cell repertoires in COVID-19. Study-level background: Sample material is recorded as cDNA or gDNA derived from T cells, B-cell-depleted T cells, or PBMCs.

Original processing methods: It was from reference gene primer amplification that nucleated cell counts were estimated. TCRdb's copy holds only in-frame clones and misses some; the assay was immunoSEQ multiplex PCR. From that table come the V and J calls and clone size; the DNA was used to work out D and trimming. The repertoire holds under 200,000 clones, with 82% as singletons. This clone came up once. The length of the CDR3 is 17 residues. Trimming cost V 6 bases and J 1 base; bases outside gene matches: 13. Per germline, CDR1 SGDLS and CDR2 YYNGEE. The source material was PBMCs or T cells enriched from blood (not recorded which). The rearrangement joins TRBV9 to TRBJ2-3; 8 positions agree with TRBD1. The origin of this receptor is a man aged 60 to 75 who had recovered from COVID-19. Here the CDR3 reads CASTGTGSLSGTDTQYF. CDR3 nucleotide sequence: TGTGCCAGCACCGGGACAGGCTCCCTGAGTGGCACAGATACGCAGTATTTT.